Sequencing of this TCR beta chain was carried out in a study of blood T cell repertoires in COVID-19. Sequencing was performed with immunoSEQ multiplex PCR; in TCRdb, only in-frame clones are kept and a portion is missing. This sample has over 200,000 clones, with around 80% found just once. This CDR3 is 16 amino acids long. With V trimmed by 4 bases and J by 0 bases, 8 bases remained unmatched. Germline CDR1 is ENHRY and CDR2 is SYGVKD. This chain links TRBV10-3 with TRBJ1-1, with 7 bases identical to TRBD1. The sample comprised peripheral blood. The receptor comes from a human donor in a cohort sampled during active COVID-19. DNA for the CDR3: TGTGCCATCAGTGGTTTAGGGGGCGGAATGAACACTGAAGCTTTCTTT. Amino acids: CAISGLGGGMNTEAFF.